This TCR beta chain was sequenced for a study of blood T cell repertoires in COVID-19. Clones were sequenced by immunoSEQ multiplex PCR, and TCRdb holds only the in-frame ones, with some missing. The table has 140,000 to 150,000 clones, roughly three quarters seen once. Each recovered donor of Cohort 3 presented with two negative PCRs, clearance, or symptom resolution. The CDR3 runs to 14 residues. Per germline, CDR1 SEHNR and CDR2 FQNEAQ (reference sequence). V lost 1 base to trimming and J lost 0 bases, with 6 bases between them. This clone was picked up a small number of times. The V gene is TRBV7-9, the J gene TRBJ1-2; D may be TRBD1 (6 bases). The clonotype was recovered from a woman in her forties or fifties who had recovered from COVID-19. Material: PBMCs or T cells enriched from blood (not recorded which). CDR3 region: CASSLGTANYGYTF. The CDR3 nucleotides are TGTGCCAGCAGCTTAGGGACAGCTAACTATGGCTACACCTTC.